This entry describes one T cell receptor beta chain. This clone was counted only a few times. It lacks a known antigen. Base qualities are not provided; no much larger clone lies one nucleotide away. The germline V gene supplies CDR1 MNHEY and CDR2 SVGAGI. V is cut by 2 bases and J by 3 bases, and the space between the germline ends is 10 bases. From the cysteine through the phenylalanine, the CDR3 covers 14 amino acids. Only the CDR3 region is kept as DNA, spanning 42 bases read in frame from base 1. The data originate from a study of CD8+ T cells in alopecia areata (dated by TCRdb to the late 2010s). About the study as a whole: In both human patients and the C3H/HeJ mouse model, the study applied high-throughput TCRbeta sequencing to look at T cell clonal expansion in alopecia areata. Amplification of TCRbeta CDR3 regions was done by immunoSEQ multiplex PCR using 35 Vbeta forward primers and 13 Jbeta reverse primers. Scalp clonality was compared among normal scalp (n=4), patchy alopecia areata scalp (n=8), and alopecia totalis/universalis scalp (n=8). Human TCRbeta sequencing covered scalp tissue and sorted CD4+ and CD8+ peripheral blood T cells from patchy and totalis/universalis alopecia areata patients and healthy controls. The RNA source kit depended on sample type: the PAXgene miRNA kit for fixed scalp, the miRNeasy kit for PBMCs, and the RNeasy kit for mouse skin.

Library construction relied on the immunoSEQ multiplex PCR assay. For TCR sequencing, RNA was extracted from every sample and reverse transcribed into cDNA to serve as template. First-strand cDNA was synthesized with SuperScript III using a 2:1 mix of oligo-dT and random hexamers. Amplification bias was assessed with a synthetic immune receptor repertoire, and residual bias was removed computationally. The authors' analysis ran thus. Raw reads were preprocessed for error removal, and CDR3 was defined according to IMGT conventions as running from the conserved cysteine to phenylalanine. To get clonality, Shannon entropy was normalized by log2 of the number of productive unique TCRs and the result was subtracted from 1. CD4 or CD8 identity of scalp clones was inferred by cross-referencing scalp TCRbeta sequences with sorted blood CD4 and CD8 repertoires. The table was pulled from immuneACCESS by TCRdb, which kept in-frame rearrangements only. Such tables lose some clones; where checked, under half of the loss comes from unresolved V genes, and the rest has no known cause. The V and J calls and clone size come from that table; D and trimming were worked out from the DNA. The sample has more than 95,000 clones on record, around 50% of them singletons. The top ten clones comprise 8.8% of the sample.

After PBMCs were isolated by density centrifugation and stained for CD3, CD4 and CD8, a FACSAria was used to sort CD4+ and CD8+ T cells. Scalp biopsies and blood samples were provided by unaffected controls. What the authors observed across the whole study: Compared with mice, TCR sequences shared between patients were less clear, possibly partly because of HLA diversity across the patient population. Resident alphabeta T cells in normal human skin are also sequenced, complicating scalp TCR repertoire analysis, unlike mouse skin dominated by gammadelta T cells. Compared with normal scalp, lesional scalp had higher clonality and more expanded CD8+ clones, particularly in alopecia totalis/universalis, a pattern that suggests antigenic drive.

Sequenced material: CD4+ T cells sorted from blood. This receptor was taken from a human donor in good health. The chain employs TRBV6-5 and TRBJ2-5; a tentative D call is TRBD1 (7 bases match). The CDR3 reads CASSYGGTEETQYF. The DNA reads TGTGCCAGCAGTTACGGAGGGACAGAAGAGACCCAGTACTTC.